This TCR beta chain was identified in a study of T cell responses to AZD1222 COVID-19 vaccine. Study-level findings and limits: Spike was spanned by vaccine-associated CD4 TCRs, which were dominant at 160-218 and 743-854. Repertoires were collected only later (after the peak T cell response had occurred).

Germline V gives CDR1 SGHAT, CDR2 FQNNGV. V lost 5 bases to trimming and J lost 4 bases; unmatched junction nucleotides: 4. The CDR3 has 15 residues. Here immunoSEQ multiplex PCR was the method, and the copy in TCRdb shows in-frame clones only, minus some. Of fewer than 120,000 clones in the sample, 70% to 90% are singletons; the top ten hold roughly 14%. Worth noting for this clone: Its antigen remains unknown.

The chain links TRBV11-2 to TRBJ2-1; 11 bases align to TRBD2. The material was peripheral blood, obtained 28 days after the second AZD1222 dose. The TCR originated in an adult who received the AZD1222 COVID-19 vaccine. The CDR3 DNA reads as TGTGCCAGCAGCATACTAGCGGGGGCATACAATGAGCAGTTCTTC. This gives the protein CASSILAGAYNEQFF.